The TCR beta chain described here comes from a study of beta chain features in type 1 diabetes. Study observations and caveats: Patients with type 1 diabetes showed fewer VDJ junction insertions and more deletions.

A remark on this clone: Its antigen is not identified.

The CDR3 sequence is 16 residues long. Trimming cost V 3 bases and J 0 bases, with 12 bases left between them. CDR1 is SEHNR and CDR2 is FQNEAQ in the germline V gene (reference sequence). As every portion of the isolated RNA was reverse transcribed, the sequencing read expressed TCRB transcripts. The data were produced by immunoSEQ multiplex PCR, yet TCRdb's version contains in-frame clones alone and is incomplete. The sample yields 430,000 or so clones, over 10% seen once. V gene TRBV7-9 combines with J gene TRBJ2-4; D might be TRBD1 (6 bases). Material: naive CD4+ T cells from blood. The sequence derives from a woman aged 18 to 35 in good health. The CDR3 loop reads CASSFTGKLAKNIQYF. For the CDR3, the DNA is TGTGCCAGCAGCTTTACAGGGAAACTAGCCAAAAACATTCAGTACTTC.